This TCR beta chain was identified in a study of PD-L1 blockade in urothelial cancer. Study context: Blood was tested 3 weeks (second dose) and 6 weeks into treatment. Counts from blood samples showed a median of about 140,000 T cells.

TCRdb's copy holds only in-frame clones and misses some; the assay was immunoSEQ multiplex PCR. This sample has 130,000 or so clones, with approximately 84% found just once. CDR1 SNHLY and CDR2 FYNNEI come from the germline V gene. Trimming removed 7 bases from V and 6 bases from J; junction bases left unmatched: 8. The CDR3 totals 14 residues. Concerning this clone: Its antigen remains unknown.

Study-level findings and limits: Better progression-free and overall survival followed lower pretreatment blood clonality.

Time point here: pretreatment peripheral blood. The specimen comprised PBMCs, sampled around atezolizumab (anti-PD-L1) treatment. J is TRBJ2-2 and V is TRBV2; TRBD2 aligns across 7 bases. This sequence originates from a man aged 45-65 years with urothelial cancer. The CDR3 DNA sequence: TGTGCCAGCAACTTCGTGACTAGCTCCGGGGAGCTGTTTTTT. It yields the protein CASNFVTSSGELFF.